This T cell receptor (beta chain) was obtained from a study of cytomegalovirus exposure and HLA in healthy donors. Study results and limitations: Rare sequences made up most TCRs, while some public TCRs were found in many donors. Reports credit the classifier with highly specific, highly sensitive diagnosis of cytomegalovirus status.

Here immunoSEQ multiplex PCR was the method, and the copy in TCRdb shows in-frame clones only, minus some. The table has 140,000 or so clones, approximately 93% seen once. CDR3 length equals 19 residues. With V trimmed by 7 bases and J by 3 bases, 19 bases remained unmatched. The germline V gene encodes CDR1 SGHNT and CDR2 YYREEE (reference sequence). Comment on this clone: Its antigen is not identified.

The sequence was obtained from a man aged 18 to 29 in good health and CMV-seronegative. Sample: PBMCs. The chain is built from TRBV5-4 and TRBJ1-2; 12 nucleotides align to TRBD1. The CDR3 is CASPLKTGTGGAGDYGYTF. In DNA form, the CDR3 reads TGTGCCAGCCCGCTGAAGACCGGGACAGGGGGCGCGGGGGACTATGGCTACACCTTC.